The clone carrying this T cell receptor (beta chain) occurred a few times. This entry is derived from a study of T cells in Graves' hyperthyroidism and ophthalmopathy. This CDR3 has 13 residues. Germline lookup yields CDR1 SGHRS and CDR2 YFSETQ. V was pared by 3 bases and J by 4 bases, with 10 bases between. The TCR beta CDR3 regions underwent amplification using RNA transcripts as the source. The HTBI primer set served for first-round RT-PCR of the TCR CDR3. TCRdb used MiXCR to reprocess the multiplex PCR reads, holding one entry per CDR3 protein. Of 250,000 or so distinct CDR3 sequences listed, around 15% are singletons. Exclusion criteria comprised uncontrolled infection, other autoimmune disease, pregnancy or lactation. Diagnostic assessment was based on clinical symptoms, serum thyroxine and TRAb, thyroid ultrasound and orbital computed tomography. Blood was sampled at initial diagnosis of hyperthyroidism, prior to onset of any ophthalmopathy symptoms.

Sequencing was carried out using blood. The sequence was obtained from a woman aged 45-60 years with Graves' hyperthyroidism that later progressed to Graves' ophthalmopathy. This chain uses TRBV5-1 with TRBJ1-2; D remains ambiguous. The CDR3: CASSWDSGYGYTF. CDR3 in DNA: TGCGCCAGCAGCTGGGATTCGGGCTATGGCTACACCTTC.